This T cell receptor (beta chain) stems from a study of shared clonotypes between healthy human individuals. Study-level results: Relative to their counterparts shared across all four donors, non-shared clonotypes exhibited diminished generation probabilities.

Profiling relied on immunoSEQ multiplex PCR, and the TCRdb table lists in-frame clones only, not all of them. The data hold just over 2,000,000 clones, with over 85% observed a single time. Turning to this clone: Its antigen is undetermined.

Trimming cost V 5 bases and J 4 bases; bases outside gene matches: 11. This CDR3 has 16 residues. Per the germline V gene, CDR1 is MDHEN and CDR2 is SYDVKM. In the CD4+ fraction, cells were divided into CD45RA+ naive and CD45RA-negative memory subsets. Sequenced sample: naive CD4+ T cells sorted from blood. Specified subset: CD45RA+ positively selected. The receptor's source is a man in his late teens or twenties in good health. The chain joins TRBV28 to TRBJ2-7, with 10 positions matching TRBD1. For the CDR3, the DNA is TGTGCCAGCAGTCCCACCCGGGACAGGGGTTTTTACGAGCAGTACTTC. It specifies CASSPTRDRGFYEQYF.